The 17 T cell receptor beta chains presented below share a single source sample, sequenced in a study of regulatory T cells in long-lasting Graves disease. Arm-PCR of CDR3 regions and iRepertoire HTBI primers were used to build TCR beta libraries. TCRdb itself ran the multiplex PCR reads through MiXCR, one entry per CDR3 protein. The sample has about 470,000 distinct CDR3 sequences, around a fifth seen once. As for time point: persistent/refractory GD, antithyroid drugs over 5 years with positive TRAb. PBMCs were the source of the RNA used for TCR sequencing. Sample: peripheral blood mononuclear cells (PBMCs), taken when the disease was refractory, from a patient treated with antithyroid drugs. The receptors were sampled from a female donor with Graves disease.

This clonotype has just a few counts. The rearrangement joins TRBV6-2 or TRBV6-3 to TRBJ2-4; a possible D gene is TRBD2 (5 bases). The germline CDR1 and CDR2 sequences are MNHEY and SVGEGT. The CDR3 is made up of 13 amino acids. V was clipped by 5 bases and J by 9 bases, with 14 bases between them. The CDR3 protein is CASSVTREGIQYF. The CDR3 bases are TGTGCCAGCAGTGTGACGCGTGAGGGCATTCAGTACTTC.

V and J are TRBV5-1 and TRBJ1-1; tentative D call: TRBD1 (6 bases). Germline CDR1 is SGHRS and CDR2 is YFSETQ. The ends were cut back, 0 bases at V and 6 bases at J, with 15 bases in the middle. The CDR3 has 15 residues. CDR3 sequence (DNA): TGCGCCAGCAGCTTGGGGACAGTCGGTACCCCTGAAGCTTTCTTT. Protein: CASSLGTVGTPEAFF.

Of note for this clonotype: A much larger clone sits a single nucleotide away, making a read error possible. V usage is TRBV6-1 and J usage is TRBJ2-7; D possibly matches TRBD1 or TRBD2 (5 bases each). Germline CDR1 reads MNHNS; CDR2 reads SASEGT. CDR3 length: 12 residues. Trimming took off 10 bases at V and 5 bases at J, with 15 bases between the two ends. Written as DNA, the CDR3 is TGTGCCACGGACAAGCGGCTGGACGAGCAGTACTTC. Translating it yields CATDKRLDEQYF.

Concerning this clonotype itself: This could be a read error, since a much larger clone is one nucleotide away. This chain uses TRBV6-5 with TRBJ1-1; tentatively, D is TRBD1 (6 bases). Trimming left V 2 bases short and J 4 bases short, with 20 bases between. The CDR3 extends over 17 amino acids. Germline lookup yields CDR1 MNHEY and CDR2 SVGAGI. CDR3 DNA: TGTGCCAGCAGTTACCCACGGGCAGGGGTCAGGAGCACTGAAGCTTTCTTT. This gives the protein CASSYPRAGVRSTEAFF.

This clonotype was counted at least ten times. The J gene is TRBJ2-5, the V gene TRBV2, with D perhaps matching TRBD1 or TRBD2 (5 bases each). V dropped 5 bases and J dropped 7 bases, with 14 bases sitting between them. CDR1 and CDR2 from the germline V gene are SNHLY and FYNNEI. The CDR3 has 13 residues. The CDR3 loop reads CASSSGVRGTQYF. CDR3 nucleotide sequence: TGTGCCAGCAGTTCCGGGGTTAGGGGGACCCAGTACTTC. The whole variable domain, filled in from reference TRBV2 and TRBJ2-5, reads EPEVTQTPSHQVTQMGQEVILRCVPISNHLYFYWYRQILGQKVEFLVSFYNNEISEKSEIFDDQFSVERPDGSNFTLKIRSTKLEDSAMYFCASSSGVRGTQYFGPGTRLLVL.

The chain has TRBV20-1 and TRBJ2-7; D possibly uses TRBD1 or TRBD2 (5 bases each). V was pared by 2 bases and J by 0 bases, with 23 bases between. CDR1 and CDR2 from the germline V gene are DFQATT and SNEGSKA (reference sequence). The CDR3 has 18 amino acids. CDR3 nucleotide sequence: TGCAGTGCTAGACCGTCCCCGGGGCTGGTGATAAGCTCCTACGAGCAGTACTTC. Protein: CSARPSPGLVISSYEQYF.

This clonotype was observed at least ten times. The chain joins TRBV7-9 to TRBJ1-4; TRBD1 agrees at 7 bases. Germline V gene sequence: CDR1 SEHNR, CDR2 FQNEAQ (reference sequence). The CDR3 sequence is 14 residues long. Trimming at V came to 5 bases and at J to 8 bases, leaving 8 bases not matched to a gene. CDR3 in DNA: TGTGCCAGCAGCGTGGACAGGAGCAGGGAAAAACTGTTTTTT. It yields the protein CASSVDRSREKLFF.

J is TRBJ1-1 and V is TRBV12-3 or TRBV12-4; TRBD1 might be the D (5 bases). Trimming removed 1 base from V and 9 bases from J, with 9 bases in between. This CDR3 spans 12 amino acids. DNA of the CDR3: TGTGCCAGCAGTTTAGGAAGGGGACAAGCTTTCTTT. Translating gives CASSLGRGQAFF.

This clonotype occurred a few times. The gene calls are TRBV5-1 and TRBJ1-4; the D is unclear. The CDR3 runs to 14 residues. V lost 3 bases and J lost 8, with 14 bases in between. The germline V gene has CDR1 SGHRS and CDR2 YFSETQ. The CDR3 protein is CASSSPGRGEKLFF. The CDR3 DNA follows: TGCGCCAGCAGCTCGCCGGGAAGAGGGGAAAAACTGTTTTTT.

This clonotype was observed a handful of times. The gene calls are TRBV7-3 and TRBJ2-2; D might be TRBD2 (5 bases). The germline CDR1 and CDR2 sequences are SGHTA and FQGTGA. This CDR3 comprises 18 residues. Trimming took 1 base from V and 6 from J, leaving 21 bases between them. Written as DNA, the CDR3 is TGTGCCAGCAGCTTAAGCGGTTCCTACGGGGAAAGTTCCGGGGAGCTGTTTTTT. Its translation: CASSLSGSYGESSGELFF. Together with reference TRBV7-3 and TRBJ2-2, the CDR3 gives the full variable domain: GAGVSQTPSNKVTEKGKYVELRCDPISGHTALYWYRQSLGQGPEFLIYFQGTGAADDSGLPNDRFFAVRPEGSVSTLKIQRTERGDSAVYLCASSLSGSYGESSGELFFGEGSRLTVL.

This clonotype was seen many times. The chain has TRBV10-3 and TRBJ1-1; perhaps TRBD1 as D (5 bases). Germline CDR1 and CDR2: ENHRY and SYGVKD. Trimming took off 4 bases at V and 3 bases at J, with 12 bases between the two ends. This CDR3 has 14 residues. The CDR3 protein is CAISARGGDTEAFF. CDR3 DNA sequence: TGTGCCATCAGTGCGAGGGGCGGAGACACTGAAGCTTTCTTT.

The rearrangement joins TRBV6-2 or TRBV6-3 to TRBJ2-2, with 9 positions matching TRBD2. In germline, CDR1 is MNHEY, CDR2 SVGEGT. V shed 8 bases, J shed 4 bases, and the junction held 5 bases outside the gene matches. The CDR3 totals 14 residues. The CDR3 loop is CASRGLAVTGELFF. CDR3 DNA sequence: TGTGCCAGCCGGGGACTAGCTGTCACCGGGGAGCTGTTTTTT.

There are a few counts of this clonotype. The chain couples TRBV7-9 to TRBJ1-1, with unresolved D. Trimming took 0 bases from V and 0 from J, leaving 8 bases between them. The CDR3 is 15 amino acids. Looked up from germline, CDR1 is SEHNR and CDR2 is FQNEAQ (reference sequence). CDR3 amino acids: CASSLARWMNTEAFF. CDR3 nucleotide sequence: TGTGCCAGCAGCTTAGCGCGTTGGATGAACACTGAAGCTTTCTTT.

This clonotype was recorded many times. This chain joins TRBV20-1 and TRBJ1-1, with D possibly matching TRBD1 (6 bases). Germline lookup yields CDR1 DFQATT and CDR2 SNEGSKA (reference sequence). The CDR3 is 13 amino acids. V was clipped by 6 bases and J by 1 base, with 12 bases between them. CDR3 loop: CSARGLENTEAFF. The CDR3, as DNA: TGCAGTGCGCGGGGGCTCGAGAACACTGAAGCTTTCTTT.

This clonotype was picked up a small number of times. V is TRBV19 and J is TRBJ2-7, with D tentatively TRBD2 (5 bases). CDR3 length: 13 amino acids. Trimming pared 2 bases from V and 1 base from J, leaving 6 bases between. The germline V gene encodes CDR1 LNHDA and CDR2 SQIVND (reference sequence). In DNA form, the CDR3 reads TGTGCCAGTAGTATAACGGGGTCCTACGAGCAGTACTTC. This translates into CASSITGSYEQYF.

About this clonotype: Given a much more abundant clone one base away, this may be a read error. The chain combines TRBV20-1 with TRBJ2-7, with D possibly TRBD2 on 6 matching bases. The CDR3 covers 15 residues. Per germline, CDR1 DFQATT and CDR2 SNEGSKA (reference sequence). CDR3 DNA sequence: TGCAGTGCTAGAGATCAGGACTACTACTCCCACGAGCAGTACTTC. Its protein product is CSARDQDYYSHEQYF.

This clonotype was observed a few times. The chain joins TRBV19 to TRBJ2-7, with D possibly matching TRBD1 (5 bases). Germline V gene sequence: CDR1 LNHDA, CDR2 SQIVND (reference sequence). The V end lost 5 bases, the J end lost 3 bases, and 14 bases lay between the germline ends. This CDR3 has 14 amino acids. CDR3 DNA: TGTGCCAGTAGTGACGACAGTTACGGCTACGAGCAGTACTTC. This translates into CASSDDSYGYEQYF. The full variable domain, with the rest looked up from reference TRBV19 and TRBJ2-7, is DGGITQSPKYLFRKEGQNVTLSCEQNLNHDAMYWYRQDPGQGLRLIYYSQIVNDFQKGDIAEGYSVSREKKESFPLTVTSAQKNPTAFYLCASSDDSYGYEQYFGPGTRLTVT.